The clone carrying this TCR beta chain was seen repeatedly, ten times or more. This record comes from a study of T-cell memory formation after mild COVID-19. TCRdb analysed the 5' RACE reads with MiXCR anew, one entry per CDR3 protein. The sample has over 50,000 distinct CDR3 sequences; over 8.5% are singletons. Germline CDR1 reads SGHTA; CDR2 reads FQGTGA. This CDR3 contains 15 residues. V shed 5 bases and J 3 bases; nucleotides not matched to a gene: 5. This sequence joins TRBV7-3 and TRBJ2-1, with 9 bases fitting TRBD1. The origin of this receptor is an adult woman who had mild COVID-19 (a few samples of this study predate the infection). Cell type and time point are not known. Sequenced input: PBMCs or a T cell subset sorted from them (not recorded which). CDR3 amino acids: CASSPGTGLYNEQFF. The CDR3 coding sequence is TGTGCCAGCAGCCCCGGGACAGGGCTCTACAATGAGCAGTTCTTC.